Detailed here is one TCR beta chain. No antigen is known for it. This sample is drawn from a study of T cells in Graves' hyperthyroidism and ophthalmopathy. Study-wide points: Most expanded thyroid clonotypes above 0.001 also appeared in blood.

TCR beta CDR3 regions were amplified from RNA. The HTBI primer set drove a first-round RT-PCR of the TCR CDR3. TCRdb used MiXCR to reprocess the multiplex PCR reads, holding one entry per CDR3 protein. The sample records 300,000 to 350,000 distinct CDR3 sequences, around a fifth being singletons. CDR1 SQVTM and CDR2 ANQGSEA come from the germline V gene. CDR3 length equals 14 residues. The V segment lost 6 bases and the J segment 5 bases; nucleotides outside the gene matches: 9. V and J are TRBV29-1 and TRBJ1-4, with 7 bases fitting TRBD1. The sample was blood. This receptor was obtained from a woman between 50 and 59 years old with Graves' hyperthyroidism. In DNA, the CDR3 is TGCAGCGTGGACCTCCGGGACAGCAATGAAAAACTGTTTTTT. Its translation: CSVDLRDSNEKLFF.